Each of the 8 T cell receptor beta chains below was sequenced from the same sample in a study of blood T cell repertoires in COVID-19. The table came from immunoSEQ multiplex PCR; TCRdb's copy has only in-frame clones and leaves some out. The sample lists around 140,000 clones; 70% to 90% were seen once. The sample was peripheral blood. These receptors were taken from a human donor in a cohort sampled during active COVID-19.

This chain joins TRBV7-3 and TRBJ2-1; D possibly corresponds to TRBD2 (6 bases). With 1 base removed from V and 7 bases from J, the gap between germline ends came to 14 bases. CDR1 is SGHTA and CDR2 is FQGTGA in the germline V gene. The CDR3 is 15 amino acids. CDR3 nucleotide sequence: TGTGCCAGCAGCTTAAGGAGGGGCCCTTGGAATGAGCAGTTCTTC. Translated: CASSLRRGPWNEQFF.

The rearrangement joins TRBV6-6 to TRBJ2-1; 8 nucleotides align to TRBD1. The CDR3 covers 15 residues. In germline, CDR1 is MNHNY, CDR2 SVGAGI (reference sequence). Trimming cost V 8 bases and J 9 bases; bases outside gene matches: 15. The CDR3 coding sequence is TGTGCCAGCGGTCACAGGGGGGAACTATCTGCTGAGCAGTTCTTC. It specifies CASGHRGELSAEQFF.

This chain joins TRBV18 and TRBJ2-7, with 9 bases fitting TRBD1. The CDR3 contains 15 residues. Looked up from germline, CDR1 is KGHSH and CDR2 is LQKENI. Unmatched junction bases numbered 10, after V lost 3 bases and J lost 7 bases. As DNA, the CDR3 is TGTGCCAGCTCACCTCGCAACAGGGGGCAGCGGGAGCAGTACTTC. This translates into CASSPRNRGQREQYF.

The rearrangement joins TRBV19 to TRBJ1-1; D is ambiguous. V was clipped by 4 bases and J by 11 bases, with 11 bases between them. The germline gives CDR1 LNHDA, CDR2 SQIVND (reference sequence). The CDR3 extends over 11 amino acids. The CDR3 nucleotides are TGTGCCAGTAGTAGAGAGGAGGGTGCTTTCTTT. Encoded protein: CASSREEGAFF. Looking up the rest from reference TRBV19 and TRBJ1-1 gives the full variable domain: DGGITQSPKYLFRKEGQNVTLSCEQNLNHDAMYWYRQDPGQGLRLIYYSQIVNDFQKGDIAEGYSVSREKKESFPLTVTSAQKNPTAFYLCASSREEGAFFGQGTRLTVV.

The rearrangement uses TRBV7-2 and TRBJ2-7; tentatively, D is TRBD2 (5 bases). V gave up 5 bases and J gave up 0 bases, with 14 bases separating them. The CDR3 contains 15 residues. The germline CDR1 and CDR2 sequences are SGHTA and FQGNSA. Here the CDR3 DNA reads TGTGCCAGCAGCCCTCGAGGGCTGTCCTCCTACGAGCAGTACTTC. Protein sequence: CASSPRGLSSYEQYF.

The chain links TRBV4-1 to TRBJ1-2; no clear D gene. From germline, CDR1 is MGHRA and CDR2 YSYEKL. This CDR3 has 15 residues. The germline V and J ends were trimmed by 6 bases and 4 bases, with 18 bases remaining between them. The CDR3 DNA reads as TGCGCCAGCAGGCCAGGAAGCGGGATGATCTATGGCTACACCTTC. It is translated as CASRPGSGMIYGYTF.

This clone has a count of ten or more. The chain carries TRBV19 and TRBJ1-1; D not certain. This CDR3 has 11 residues. With 5 bases removed from V and 7 bases from J, the gap between germline ends came to 8 bases. Per the germline V gene, CDR1 is LNHDA and CDR2 is SQIVND (reference sequence). CDR3 sequence (DNA): TGTGCCAGTAGTCGTCAGGTTGAAGCTTTCTTT. Amino acids: CASSRQVEAFF.

CDR3 residues: CASSLTYVTGTGSYEQYF. The DNA of the CDR3 is TGCGCCAGCAGCCTGACCTATGTGACCGGGACAGGGTCGTACGAGCAGTACTTC. The V gene is TRBV5-1, the J gene TRBJ2-7; 9 bases fit TRBD1. Germline CDR1 SGHRS, CDR2 YFSETQ. J gave up 4 bases and V 4 bases, and 18 bases lay outside the gene matches. The CDR3 consists of 18 residues. Variable domain in full (rest from reference TRBV5-1 and TRBJ2-7): KAGVTQTPRYLIKTRGQQVTLSCSPISGHRSVSWYQQTPGQGLQFLFEYFSETQRNKGNFPGRFSGRQFSNSRSEMNVSTLELGDSALYLCASSLTYVTGTGSYEQYFGPGTRLTVT.